This TCR beta chain comes out of a study of esophageal squamous cell carcinoma under preoperative chemotherapy. In the study overall: Both tumor-infiltrating lymphocytes and peripheral blood T cells were profiled. General study findings and limits: Clonal contraction, more than amplification, hit abundant clones after paclitaxel-nedaplatin. Peripheral T cells migrating into the tumor appeared to partly supply post-treatment tumor-infiltrating lymphocytes.

In the case of this clonotype: No antigen is known for it.

TCRdb re-called the PCR reads with MiXCR, one entry per CDR3 protein. The sample lists 16,000 or so distinct CDR3 sequences, approximately 57% occurring once. The time point: before preoperative PTX-NDP chemotherapy. Paclitaxel-nedaplatin chemotherapy was given to patients ahead of their surgery. In germline, CDR1 is MNHNS, CDR2 SASEGT. The CDR3 is 14 residues long. This sequence was found in a human donor with esophageal squamous cell carcinoma. The donor label of this sample is uncertain. The sample was taken from a patient given preoperative chemotherapy. The chain links TRBV6-1 to TRBJ2-1, with TRBD2 matching over 8 bases. The DNA end lines up better with TRBJ2-7; the J call may be wrong. The CDR3 is CAGSGGWERETQYF. The CDR3 DNA sequence: TGTGCGGGCAGCGGGGGCTGGGAGCGAGAGACGCAGTACTTC.